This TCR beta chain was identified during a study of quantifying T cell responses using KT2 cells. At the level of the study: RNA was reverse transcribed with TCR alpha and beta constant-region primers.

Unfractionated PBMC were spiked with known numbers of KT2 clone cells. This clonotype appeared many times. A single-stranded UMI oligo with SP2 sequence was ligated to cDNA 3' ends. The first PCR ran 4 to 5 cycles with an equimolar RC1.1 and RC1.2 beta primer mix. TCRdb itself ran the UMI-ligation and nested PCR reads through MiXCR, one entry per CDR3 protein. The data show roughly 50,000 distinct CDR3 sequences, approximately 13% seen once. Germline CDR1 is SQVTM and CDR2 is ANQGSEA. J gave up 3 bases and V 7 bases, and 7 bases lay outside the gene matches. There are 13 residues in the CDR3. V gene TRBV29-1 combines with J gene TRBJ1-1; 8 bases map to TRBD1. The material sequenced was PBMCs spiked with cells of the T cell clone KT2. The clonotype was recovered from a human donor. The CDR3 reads CSAVQGGDTEAFF. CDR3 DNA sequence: TGCAGCGCTGTACAGGGGGGGGACACTGAAGCTTTCTTT.